The entry that follows covers one T cell receptor beta chain sequence. The data derive from a study of blood T cells in healthy people across ages. PCR was performed a second time for about 7 to 12 cycles using a sample-barcoded 5' primer and a J-beta primer mix. In TCRdb, the 5' RACE reads were re-called with MiXCR into one record per CDR3 protein. The profile covers 910,000 or so distinct CDR3 sequences, with roughly 51% appearing a single time and about a fifth taken by the ten largest. This clonotype originated in a woman between 55 and 75 years old in good health. Specimen: blood.

The CDR3 bases are TGCAGTGCTAGGGACAGGGTGAAACCTAGCACAGATACGCAGTATTTT. Amino acid sequence: CSARDRVKPSTDTQYF. The rearrangement uses TRBV20-1 and TRBJ2-3; TRBD1 agrees at 8 bases. Germline V gene data show CDR1 as DFQATT and CDR2 as SNEGSKA (reference sequence). The CDR3 covers 16 residues. V lost 3 bases to trimming and J lost 0 bases; unmatched junction nucleotides: 8.